Each of the 17 T cell receptor beta chains below was sequenced from the same sample in a study of OX40 agonist ivuxolimab in advanced cancers. The table came from immunoSEQ multiplex PCR; TCRdb's copy has only in-frame clones and leaves some out. Of over 60,000 clones in the sample, 87% were seen once. The sequenced sample was CD4+ or CD8+ T cells sorted from blood, obtained in a trial of the OX40 agonist ivuxolimab. The receptor source for this set is an adult with an advanced solid tumor such as melanoma, head and neck, liver or kidney cancer.

The chain links TRBV6-5 to TRBJ1-5; a weak D match, TRBD1 (5 bases). The CDR3 totals 13 residues. CDR1 and CDR2 from the germline V gene are MNHEY and SVGAGI. V was trimmed by 4 bases and J by 5 bases, leaving 9 bases between them. This CDR3 reads CASSSRVYQPQHF. CDR3 DNA: TGTGCCAGCAGTTCCAGGGTATATCAGCCCCAGCATTTT.

The V and J genes are TRBV14 and TRBJ1-2, with 7 bases aligning to TRBD1. The germline V gene encodes CDR1 SGHDN and CDR2 FVKESK. The V gene end was trimmed by 2 bases and the J gene end by 1 base; junction bases not matched to a gene: 4. The CDR3 covers 15 residues. CDR3 nucleotide sequence: TGTGCCAGCAGCCAACCAGGACAGGATAACTATGGCTACACCTTC. It encodes CASSQPGQDNYGYTF.

The chain joins TRBV7-6 to TRBJ1-4; tentatively, D is TRBD1 (5 bases). Germline V gene lookup returns CDR1 SGHVS and CDR2 FNYEAQ. V was clipped by 2 bases and J by 4 bases, with 17 bases between them. The CDR3 extends over 17 amino acids. CDR3 loop: CASSLSLGQGFNEKLFF. CDR3 DNA sequence: TGTGCCAGCAGCTTATCCCTGGGCCAGGGTTTTAATGAAAAACTGTTTTTT.

The chain recombines TRBV19 with TRBJ2-7; 7 bases align to TRBD2. This CDR3 has 15 amino acids. Germline CDR1 and CDR2: LNHDA and SQIVND (reference sequence). V shed 7 bases and J 2 bases; nucleotides not matched to a gene: 11. The CDR3 coding sequence is TGTGCCAGTAATAAACGGGCTAGCGGAACCTACGAGCAGTACTTC. It specifies CASNKRASGTYEQYF.

This chain uses TRBV27 with TRBJ1-1; D is unresolved. Between the trimmed V and J ends, which lost 5 bases and 1 base, there was a span of 8 bases. Germline lookup yields CDR1 MNHEY and CDR2 SMNVEV (reference sequence). The CDR3 loop spans 13 amino acids. CDR3 nucleotides: TGTGCCAGCAGTCCGCGAAAGAACACTGAAGCTTTCTTT. Protein product: CASSPRKNTEAFF.

This clone appeared once. The CDR3 is CASSITGNTGELFF. DNA of the CDR3: TGTGCCAGCAGCATCACAGGGAACACCGGGGAGCTGTTTTTT. The rearrangement joins TRBV9 to TRBJ2-2; a possible D gene is TRBD1 (5 bases). The ends were cut back, 4 bases at V and 1 base at J, with 8 bases in the middle. Germline V lookup: CDR1 SGDLS, CDR2 YYNGEE. The CDR3 totals 14 residues.

The chain combines TRBV30 with TRBJ2-2, with D maybe TRBD2 (6 bases). CDR3 length: 14 amino acids. V gave up 2 bases and J gave up 3 bases, with 10 bases separating them. Per the germline V gene, CDR1 is GTSNPN and CDR2 is SVGIG (reference sequence). CDR3 sequence reads: CAWSFAGYTGELFF. In nucleotides, the CDR3 is TGTGCCTGGAGTTTCGCGGGATACACCGGGGAGCTGTTTTTT.

V is TRBV28 and J is TRBJ1-1; 9 bases fit TRBD1. The junction had 11 bases not matched to a gene; V was cut back by 5 bases and J by 4 bases. CDR3 length: 16 residues. Germline-derived CDR1 and CDR2 are MDHEN and SYDVKM. CDR3 in DNA: TGTGCCAGCAGTACTCCGGGACAGGGCTTTAGCACTGAAGCTTTCTTT. It yields the protein CASSTPGQGFSTEAFF. The full variable domain, rest sourced from reference TRBV28 and TRBJ1-1, is DVKVTQSSRYLVKRTGEKVFLECVQDMDHENMFWYRQDPGLGLRLIYFSYDVKMKEKGDIPEGYSVSREKKERFSLILESASTNQTSMYLCASSTPGQGFSTEAFFGQGTRLTVV.

This chain connects TRBV6-5 to TRBJ1-4; no firm D call. With 5 bases removed from V and 4 bases from J, the gap between germline ends came to 14 bases. Germline assignment: CDR1 MNHEY and CDR2 SVGAGI. The CDR3 loop spans 15 amino acids. The CDR3 DNA reads as TGTGCCAGCAGTCCAGCAGGCACCTATAATGAAAAACTGTTTTTT. Translated: CASSPAGTYNEKLFF.

V gene TRBV14 combines with J gene TRBJ2-1; 7 bases are a match to TRBD2. J lost 0 bases, V lost 4 bases, and 9 bases had no gene match. The CDR3 runs 17 residues. CDR1 and CDR2 from the germline V gene are SGHDN and FVKESK. DNA of the CDR3: TGTGCCAGCAGCCCCTCCACTAGCGCCGGCTCCTACAATGAGCAGTTCTTC. Translation gives CASSPSTSAGSYNEQFF.

The sample holds a few counts of this clone. This chain uses TRBV7-9 with TRBJ1-1; D call uncertain. With 4 bases removed from V and 1 base from J, the gap between germline ends came to 13 bases. CDR3 size: 15 residues. CDR1 SEHNR and CDR2 FQNEAQ come from the germline V gene (reference sequence). The CDR3 region has the DNA TGTGCCAGCAGCTCACACCGGACGGGGAACACTGAAGCTTTCTTT. It specifies CASSSHRTGNTEAFF. The full variable domain, in which reference TRBV7-9 and TRBJ1-1 provide the parts outside the CDR3, is DTGVSQNPRHKITKRGQNVTFRCDPISEHNRLYWYRQTLGQGPEFLTYFQNEAQLEKSRLLSDRFSAERPKGSFSTLEIQRTEQGDSAMYLCASSSHRTGNTEAFFGQGTRLTVV.

The chain is built from TRBV6-5 and TRBJ2-2, with 9 bases aligning to TRBD1. The CDR3 contains 15 residues. V lost 7 bases and J lost 4; bases outside the gene matches: 7. Germline loops: CDR1 MNHEY, CDR2 SVGAGI. The CDR3 coding sequence is TGTGCCAGCAATCTAGGACAGGGGCGCACCGGGGAGCTGTTTTTT. It specifies CASNLGQGRTGELFF.

The CDR3 sequence: CASSLGTVALTKETQYF. In DNA, the CDR3 is TGTGCCAGCAGTCTTGGGACAGTGGCCCTCACCAAAGAGACCCAGTACTTC. The chain employs TRBV5-4 and TRBJ2-5; 7 nucleotides agree with TRBD1. The CDR3 totals 17 residues. Germline CDR1 SGHNT, CDR2 YYREEE (reference sequence). The V gene end was trimmed by 5 bases and the J gene end by 3 bases; junction bases not matched to a gene: 16.

The genes are TRBV5-1 and TRBJ1-1; D ambiguous. The CDR3 extends over 15 amino acids. Trimming removed 0 bases from V and 4 bases from J, with 13 bases in between. Germline CDR1 reads SGHRS; CDR2 reads YFSETQ. The CDR3: CASSLERPTGTEAFF. The CDR3 region has the DNA TGCGCCAGCAGCTTGGAACGACCGACGGGCACTGAAGCTTTCTTT.

V is TRBV28 and J is TRBJ1-2; possibly TRBD1 for D (6 bases). Germline V lookup: CDR1 MDHEN, CDR2 SYDVKM. The CDR3 has 12 residues. Trimming stripped 6 bases from V and 5 bases from J, with 10 bases between. CDR3 DNA: TGTGCCAGCAGCCTCAGGGGTTATGGCTACACCTTC. Translated: CASSLRGYGYTF.

This rearrangement joins TRBV27 to TRBJ2-5, with 7 bases lining up with TRBD2. This CDR3 spans 13 amino acids. Trimming removed 7 bases from V and 7 bases from J; junction bases left unmatched: 9. Germline CDR1 is MNHEY and CDR2 is SMNVEV (reference sequence). The CDR3 spells CASMGAGLGTQYF. The CDR3 DNA is TGTGCCAGCATGGGAGCGGGGCTCGGGACCCAGTACTTC.

J is TRBJ1-6 and V is TRBV30; D call uncertain. Trimming took 4 bases from V and 10 from J, leaving 17 bases between them. Germline CDR1 reads GTSNPN; CDR2 reads SVGIG (reference sequence). The CDR3 has 14 residues. CDR3 nucleotide sequence: TGTGCCTGGAAGGGTGAGGTAGGGTACTCACCCCTCCACTTT. This sequence encodes CAWKGEVGYSPLHF.